The T cell receptor (beta chain) described here comes from a study of blood T cells in healthy people across ages. PCR was performed a second time for 7 to 11 cycles using a sample-barcoded 5' primer and a J-beta primer mix. TCRdb passed the 5' RACE reads through MiXCR, listing each CDR3 protein once. The table has over a million distinct CDR3 sequences, around 25% seen once. The CDR3 is 16 amino acids. The V gene end was trimmed by 1 base and the J gene end by 1 base; junction bases not matched to a gene: 5. CDR1 is SGHRS, CDR2 YFSETQ, per germline. These same records also appear under a second study, on T cells of mothers and their children.

What was sequenced was blood. V gene TRBV5-1 combines with J gene TRBJ2-3, with 8 bases matching TRBD1. The TCR comes from a girl aged 2 to 10 in good health. The DNA for the CDR3 is TGCGCCAGCAGCTTGTCTGGGACAGGAGGCACAGATACGCAGTATTTT. Amino acids: CASSLSGTGGTDTQYF.